Listed here are 2 T cell receptor beta chains from one sample, sequenced in a study of blood T cell repertoires in COVID-19. Profiling relied on immunoSEQ multiplex PCR, and the TCRdb table lists in-frame clones only, not all of them. The table shows 250,000 or so clones, with more than 80% occurring only once. Sequenced sample: peripheral blood. The receptors were sampled from a man aged 30 to 39 with COVID-19, enrolled during active disease.

The chain carries TRBV18 and TRBJ1-6; 7 bases are a match to TRBD1. V shed 3 bases, J shed 5 bases, and the junction held 10 bases outside the gene matches. The length of the CDR3 is 17 residues. Germline assignment: CDR1 KGHSH and CDR2 LQKENI. CDR3 coding DNA: TGTGCCAGCTCACCGCCCGGCGGGGACAGACATAATTCACCCCTCCACTTT. This codes for CASSPPGGDRHNSPLHF.

Only one count was recorded for this clone. The chain is built from TRBV5-1 and TRBJ2-7, with 13 bases matching TRBD2. This CDR3 comprises 17 residues. V dropped 3 bases and J dropped 0; count of bases not matched to a gene: 6. Germline V gene data show CDR1 as SGHRS and CDR2 as YFSETQ. The CDR3 loop reads CASSSGLAGVSSYEQYF. The CDR3, as DNA: TGCGCCAGCAGCTCCGGACTAGCGGGGGTGAGCTCCTACGAGCAGTACTTC.